Each of the 23 T cell receptor beta chains below was sequenced from the same sample in a study of control samples from healthy donors and cancer patients. The method was immunoSEQ multiplex PCR; TCRdb's version includes in-frame clones alone and lacks a portion of them. The sample yields about 92,000 clones, approximately 78% seen once. Sequencing was performed on blood. These receptor sequences come from an older woman in good health.

The chain is built from TRBV12-3 or TRBV12-4 and TRBJ1-2; 8 positions match TRBD1. V trimming: 3 bases; J trimming: 4 bases; junction bases outside the gene matches: 1. This CDR3 spans 13 amino acids. CDR3 coding DNA: TGTGCCAGCAGTTTCACAGGGGGCTATGGCTACACCTTC. Its translation: CASSFTGGYGYTF.

The chain is built from TRBV20-1 and TRBJ2-3; D not resolved. The V end was cut by 3 bases, the J end by 5 bases, with 12 bases between. The CDR3 loop spans 13 amino acids. Germline CDR1 reads DFQATT; CDR2 reads SNEGSKA (reference sequence). CDR3: CSASHGVQDTQYF. As DNA, the CDR3 is TGCAGTGCTAGTCATGGAGTTCAAGATACGCAGTATTTT.

This chain links TRBV24-1 with TRBJ2-5; D might be TRBD2 (5 bases). Germline CDR1 and CDR2: KGHDR and SFDVKD. Between the trimmed V and J ends, which lost 5 bases and 3 bases, there was a span of 15 bases. This CDR3 region has 15 residues. CDR3 in DNA: TGTGCCACCAGTGTGAGAGGGAATGGGGAAGAGACCCAGTACTTC. This sequence encodes CATSVRGNGEETQYF.

The chain combines TRBV28 with TRBJ2-7; D tentatively reads TRBD1 or TRBD2 (5 bases each). Germline CDR1 is MDHEN and CDR2 is SYDVKM. Trimming shortened V by 4 bases and J by 4 bases, and 14 bases separated the two germline ends. This CDR3 has 14 residues. CDR3 nucleotide sequence: TGTGCCAGCAGTTCGCCGGGACCAAAATACGAGCAGTACTTC. Its protein is CASSSPGPKYEQYF.

This chain connects TRBV6-1 to TRBJ1-5; no firm D call. The germline CDR1 and CDR2 sequences are MNHNS and SASEGT. Trimming stripped 0 bases from V and 7 bases from J, with 16 bases between. The CDR3 is made up of 16 amino acids. CDR3 coding DNA: TGTGCCAGCAGTGAAGCAGGGTCGAGATTGGGACAGCCCCAGCATTTT. This sequence encodes CASSEAGSRLGQPQHF.

This sequence joins TRBV5-3 and TRBJ2-7, with 10 bases lining up with TRBD2. TRBV5-3 is reported as an ORF; its role is uncertain. The CDR3 is made up of 16 amino acids. Losses at the gene ends were 2 bases for V and 4 bases for J; bases not matched to a gene: 9. The CDR3 spells CARSFPCSGGIYEQYF. The CDR3 nucleotides are TGTGCCAGAAGCTTCCCCTGTAGCGGGGGGATATACGAGCAGTACTTC.

The chain is built from TRBV5-1 and TRBJ2-2; no clear D. V was pared by 2 bases and J by 7 bases, with 12 bases between. Per the germline V gene, CDR1 is SGHRS and CDR2 is YFSETQ. CDR3 length equals 14 residues. The chain's CDR3 is CASSFEGLGGELFF. CDR3 coding DNA: TGCGCCAGCAGCTTCGAAGGGCTTGGCGGGGAGCTGTTTTTT.

This chain connects TRBV28 to TRBJ1-2; D remains ambiguous. Germline V gene data show CDR1 as MDHEN and CDR2 as SYDVKM. The CDR3 runs to 14 residues. V shed 3 bases and J shed 4 bases, with 12 bases lying between them. The CDR3 nucleotides are TGTGCCAGCAGTTTCCCCGGGAGGAGCTATGGCTACACCTTC. It specifies CASSFPGRSYGYTF.

This clone was seen a single time. V is TRBV5-1 and J is TRBJ1-6, with a weak D call TRBD1 (6 bases). Per germline, CDR1 SGHRS and CDR2 YFSETQ. This CDR3 has 15 amino acids. Trimming removed 8 bases from V and 6 bases from J, with 18 bases in between. The CDR3 loop reads CASSPQGPGNSPLHF. The CDR3 bases are TGCGCCAGTAGCCCCCAGGGGCCCGGTAATTCACCCCTCCACTTT.

This chain joins TRBV29-1 and TRBJ1-2, with 8 bases lining up with TRBD1. CDR1 and CDR2 from the germline V gene are SQVTM and ANQGSEA. J gave up 5 bases and V 7 bases, and 6 bases lay outside the gene matches. The CDR3 is 12 amino acids. Here the CDR3 reads CSAGQGRYGYTF. In DNA form, the CDR3 reads TGCAGCGCCGGACAGGGACGATATGGCTACACCTTC.

The chain uses TRBV5-6 and TRBJ2-3; 8 bases line up with TRBD1. V trimming: 5 bases; J trimming: 8 bases; junction bases outside the gene matches: 16. This CDR3 contains 16 residues. Germline CDR1 and CDR2: SGHDT and YYEEEE. This CDR3 reads CASRFDRGVENGTQYF. CDR3 DNA: TGTGCCAGCAGATTCGACAGGGGAGTAGAGAACGGTACGCAGTATTTT.

V and J are TRBV7-7 and TRBJ1-1; D unclear. Germline V lookup: CDR1 SSHAT, CDR2 FNYEAQ (reference sequence). V was shortened by 5 bases and J by 1 base, with 8 bases between the two germline ends. The CDR3 has 13 residues. The CDR3 loop is CASSVTRNTEAFF. CDR3 in DNA: TGTGCCAGCAGCGTGACGAGGAACACTGAAGCTTTCTTT.

The chain joins TRBV10-3 to TRBJ2-3, with D possibly being TRBD1 (7 bases). The germline CDR1 and CDR2 sequences are ENHRY and SYGVKD. The CDR3 length is 14 residues. The CDR3 DNA sequence: TGTGCAGCCGGCGGCGGGACAGCTTCAGATACGCAGTATTTT. Translated, it gives CAAGGGTASDTQYF.

The chain recombines TRBV7-8 with TRBJ1-4, with D maybe TRBD1 (6 bases). The CDR3 consists of 15 residues. Germline V CDR1 and CDR2: SGHVS, FQNEAQ. Trimming removed 6 bases at V and 4 bases at J, with 15 bases between. CDR3 amino acids: CASRKQGRDNEKLFF. As DNA, the CDR3 is TGTGCCAGCAGAAAACAGGGAAGAGATAATGAAAAACTGTTTTTT.

The chain employs TRBV12-3 or TRBV12-4 and TRBJ1-1; no clear D gene. The CDR3 runs 11 residues. V dropped 2 bases and J dropped 10 bases, with 8 bases sitting between them. CDR3 bases: TGTGCCAGCAGTTTAAGAAGTGCAGCTTTCTTT. This sequence encodes CASSLRSAAFF.

The chain is built from TRBV2 and TRBJ2-7; the D is unclear. Germline loops: CDR1 SNHLY, CDR2 FYNNEI. V lost 0 bases, J lost 3 bases, and 3 bases lay in between. The CDR3 loop spans 12 amino acids. The CDR3: CASSEANYEQYF. As DNA, the CDR3 is TGTGCCAGCAGTGAAGCGAACTACGAGCAGTACTTC.

V usage is TRBV2 and J usage is TRBJ2-7; D may be TRBD1 or TRBD2 (5 bases each). Trimming took off 4 bases at V and 5 bases at J, with 15 bases between the two ends. CDR3 size: 14 residues. Germline-derived CDR1 and CDR2 are SNHLY and FYNNEI. Written as DNA, the CDR3 is TGTGCCAGCAGTGGGGGACCGCTCCTAGACGAGCAGTACTTC. Amino acids: CASSGGPLLDEQYF.

V and J are TRBV5-4 and TRBJ1-1; 8 nucleotides agree with TRBD1. V lost 4 bases and J lost 4; bases outside the gene matches: 9. The length of the CDR3 is 15 residues. In germline, CDR1 is SGHNT, CDR2 YYREEE (reference sequence). CDR3 protein: CASSKGQGGITEAFF. The CDR3 DNA sequence: TGTGCCAGCAGCAAAGGACAGGGCGGCATCACTGAAGCTTTCTTT. The variable domain in full, completed from reference TRBV5-4 and TRBJ1-1, reads ETGVTQSPTHLIKTRGQQVTLRCSSQSGHNTVSWYQQALGQGPQFIFQYYREEENGRGNFPPRFSGLQFPNYSSELNVNALELDDSALYLCASSKGQGGITEAFFGQGTRLTVV.

The chain joins TRBV19 to TRBJ2-1, with D possibly TRBD2 on 6 matching bases. V dropped 7 bases and J dropped 0 bases, with 13 bases sitting between them. Germline lookup yields CDR1 LNHDA and CDR2 SQIVND (reference sequence). The CDR3 sequence is 15 residues long. The CDR3 loop reads CASIPGGSSYNEQFF. The CDR3 DNA sequence: TGTGCCAGTATTCCCGGAGGGAGCTCCTACAATGAGCAGTTCTTC.

This chain uses TRBV3-1 (or the pseudogene TRBV3-2) with TRBJ1-1, with 12 bases aligning to TRBD1. This CDR3 region has 14 residues. J was trimmed by 4 bases and V by 11 bases; bases with no gene match: 8. The germline gives CDR1 LGHDT, CDR2 YNNKEL (reference sequence). In nucleotides, the CDR3 is TGTGCCTACCGGGACAGGGGGCTGGGCACTGAAGCTTTCTTT. Translating it yields CAYRDRGLGTEAFF.

V and J are TRBV30 and TRBJ1-2; no firm D call. The CDR3 loop spans 16 amino acids. Germline V gene lookup returns CDR1 GTSNPN and CDR2 SVGIG (reference sequence). V was cut by 0 bases and J by 7 bases, with 21 bases left in between. The CDR3: CAWSVPLGRPIGGYTF. The CDR3 DNA is TGTGCCTGGAGTGTACCTCTGGGTCGACCAATTGGTGGCTACACCTTC. The full variable domain, rest sourced from reference TRBV30 and TRBJ1-2, is SQTIHQWPATLVQPVGSPLSLECTVEGTSNPNLYWYRQAAGRGLQLLFYSVGIGQISSEVPQNLSASRPQDRQFILSSKKLLLSDSGFYLCAWSVPLGRPIGGYTFGSGTRLTVV.

The rearrangement links TRBV10-2 to TRBJ2-5, with D perhaps assigned TRBD1 or TRBD2 (5 bases each). Germline V gives CDR1 WSHSY, CDR2 SAAADI. Trimming took 8 bases from V and 4 from J, leaving 17 bases between them. CDR3 length: 14 residues. In DNA form, the CDR3 reads TGCGCCAGCCTCAGCGTCCGGGGCCGAGAGACCCAGTACTTC. This codes for CASLSVRGRETQYF.

The chain couples TRBV19 to TRBJ1-2; 9 bases are shared with TRBD1. The CDR3 has 14 residues. Trimming removed 4 bases from V and 7 bases from J; junction bases left unmatched: 7. The germline V gene has CDR1 LNHDA and CDR2 SQIVND (reference sequence). This chain's CDR3 is CASSTGQGKLGYTF. The DNA for the CDR3 is TGTGCCAGTAGTACAGGACAGGGGAAGCTTGGCTACACCTTC.